This T cell receptor beta chain derives from a study of shared clonotypes between healthy human individuals. The method was immunoSEQ multiplex PCR; TCRdb's version includes in-frame clones alone and lacks a portion of them. Found here are around 2,000,000 clones, 90% to 95% of them singletons; the top ten hold 0.1% to 0.15%. Trimming pared 6 bases from V and 5 bases from J, leaving 19 bases between. CDR3 length: 15 residues. The V gene's germline CDR1 is SGHAT and CDR2 FQNNGV. This TCR was sampled from a young man in good health. The specimen sequenced was naive CD4+ T cells sorted from blood. Subset reported: CD45RA+ positively selected. The rearrangement joins TRBV11-2 to TRBJ1-1; possibly TRBD1 for D (5 bases). CDR3 in amino acids: CASRGIQGSLTEAFF. CDR3 bases: TGTGCCAGCAGGGGCATTCAGGGTAGCCTAACTGAAGCTTTCTTT.